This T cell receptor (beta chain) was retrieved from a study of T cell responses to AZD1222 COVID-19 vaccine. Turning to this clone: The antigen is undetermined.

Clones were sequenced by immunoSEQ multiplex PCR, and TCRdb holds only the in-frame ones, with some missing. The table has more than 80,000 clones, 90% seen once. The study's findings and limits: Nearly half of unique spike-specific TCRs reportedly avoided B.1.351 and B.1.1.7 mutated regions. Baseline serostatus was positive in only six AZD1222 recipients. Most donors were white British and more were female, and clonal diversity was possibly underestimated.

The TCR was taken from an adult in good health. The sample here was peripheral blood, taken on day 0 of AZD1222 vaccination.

This chain's CDR3 is CASIEDRNNQPQHF. In DNA form, the CDR3 reads TGTGCCAGCATCGAAGACAGAAACAATCAGCCCCAGCATTTT. The rearrangement uses TRBV28 and TRBJ1-5, with a possible D match to TRBD1 (5 bases). The ends were cut back, 7 bases at V and 3 bases at J, with 13 bases in the middle. This CDR3 comprises 14 residues. Germline CDR1 reads MDHEN; CDR2 reads SYDVKM.